Given below is one TCR beta chain in context. The entry originates in a study of blood T cell repertoires in COVID-19. Study overall: The origin of the acute and convalescent COVID-19 samples was the United States, Italy and Spain. PBMCs, B-cell-depleted T cells, or T cells provided the cDNA or gDNA that made up the material.

Per the original data handling: Amplification with reference gene primers provided the estimates of nucleated cell counts. TCRdb's copy holds only in-frame clones and misses some; the assay was immunoSEQ multiplex PCR. V and J calls plus clone size are reproduced from that table; the DNA served to infer D and trimming. Here the sample spans around 260,000 clones, more than 70% being singletons. Germline V gene sequence: CDR1 SGHVS, CDR2 FQNEAQ. CDR3 length: 16 amino acids. V lost 2 bases to trimming and J lost 1 base, with 14 bases between them. The sequenced sample was peripheral blood. This sequence originates from a woman between 45 and 60 years old with acute or convalescent COVID-19. V usage is TRBV7-8 and J usage is TRBJ1-2; D gene ambiguous. The CDR3 DNA reads as TGTGCCAGCAGCTTAACGTTCGGGGTAGTTAACTATGGCTACACCTTC. This sequence encodes CASSLTFGVVNYGYTF.